This paragraph covers one TCR beta chain sequence. Its cognate antigen is unknown. These data belong to a study of cytotoxic CD8 clonotypes in ibrutinib-treated CLL. Study details: After treatment lasting a median approximately 11 months, range 6 to 36, response samples were collected. Study-level findings and limits: Baseline clonality, higher than in age-matched healthy donors, tracked circulating CD8+ T-cell counts. Ibrutinib response saw clonality rise, and progression saw it return toward baseline.

The CDR3 loop spans 13 amino acids. V shed 5 bases, J shed 3 bases, and the junction held 3 bases outside the gene matches. Germline lookup yields CDR1 KGHSH and CDR2 LQKENI. The protocol was immunoSEQ multiplex PCR, while the TCRdb copy is restricted to in-frame clones and leaves out a portion. The data show 200,000 or so clones, about four fifths seen once. The sample consisted of PBMCs, taken after 12 months of ibrutinib treatment. The chain has TRBV18 and TRBJ2-7; 8 nucleotides agree with TRBD2. This clonotype was sampled from a human donor with chronic lymphocytic leukemia. The CDR3 DNA sequence: TGTGCCAGCTCATCGGGACTAGACTACGAGCAGTACTTC. It encodes CASSSGLDYEQYF.